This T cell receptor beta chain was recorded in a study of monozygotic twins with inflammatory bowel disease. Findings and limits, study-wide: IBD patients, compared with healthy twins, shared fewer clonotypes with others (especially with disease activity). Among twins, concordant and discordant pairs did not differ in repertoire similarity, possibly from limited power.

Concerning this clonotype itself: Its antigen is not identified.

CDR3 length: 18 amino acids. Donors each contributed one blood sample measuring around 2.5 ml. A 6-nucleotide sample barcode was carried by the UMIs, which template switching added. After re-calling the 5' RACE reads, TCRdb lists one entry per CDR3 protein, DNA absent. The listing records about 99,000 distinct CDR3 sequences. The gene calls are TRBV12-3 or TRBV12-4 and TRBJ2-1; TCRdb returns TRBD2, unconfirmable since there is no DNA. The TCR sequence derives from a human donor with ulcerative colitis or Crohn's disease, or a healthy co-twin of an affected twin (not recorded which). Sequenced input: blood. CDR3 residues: CASSLGVLAGGENNEQFF.